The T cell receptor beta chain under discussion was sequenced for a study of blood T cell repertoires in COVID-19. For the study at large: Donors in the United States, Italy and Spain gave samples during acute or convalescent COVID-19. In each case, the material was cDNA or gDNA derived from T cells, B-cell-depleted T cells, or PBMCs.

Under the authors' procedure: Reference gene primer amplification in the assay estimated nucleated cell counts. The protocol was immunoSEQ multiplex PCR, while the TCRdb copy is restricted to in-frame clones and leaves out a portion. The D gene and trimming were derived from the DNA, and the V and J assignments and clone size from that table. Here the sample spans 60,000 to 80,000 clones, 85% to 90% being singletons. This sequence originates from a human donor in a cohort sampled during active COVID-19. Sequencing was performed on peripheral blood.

This CDR3 reads CASSLAPSGNTIYF. The CDR3 DNA reads TGTGCCAGCAGTTTGGCTCCATCTGGAAACACCATATATTTT. The chain uses TRBV28 and TRBJ1-3, with D hard to call. The CDR3 runs 14 residues. The V gene's germline CDR1 is MDHEN and CDR2 SYDVKM. Trimming pared 3 bases from V and 1 base from J, leaving 7 bases between.